This entry concerns a single T cell receptor beta chain. The target antigen is unknown. This sample was included in a study of cytotoxic CD8 clonotypes in ibrutinib-treated CLL. Across the whole study: Response samples were obtained once patients had received a median about 11 months of treatment, range 6 to 36.

Here immunoSEQ multiplex PCR was the method, and the copy in TCRdb shows in-frame clones only, minus some. The repertoire holds around 15,000 clones, with roughly two thirds as singletons. The CDR3 runs to 13 residues. V lost 0 bases to trimming and J lost 3 bases, with 7 bases between them. The germline gives CDR1 SGDLS, CDR2 YYNGEE. Study-level findings and limits: Sustained-remission and progressing patients had different sampling times.

V and J are TRBV9 and TRBJ2-7; no clear D gene. Material: PBMCs, obtained before ibrutinib treatment. This TCR derives from a human donor with chronic lymphocytic leukemia. CDR3: CASSVDPGYEQYF. The CDR3, as DNA: TGTGCCAGCAGCGTAGACCCTGGCTACGAGCAGTACTTC. Full variable domain (outside the CDR3, taken from reference TRBV9 and TRBJ2-7): DSGVTQTPKHLITATGQRVTLRCSPRSGDLSVYWYQQSLDQGLQFLIQYYNGEERAKGNILERFSAQQFPDLHSELNLSSLELGDSALYFCASSVDPGYEQYFGPGTRLTVT.